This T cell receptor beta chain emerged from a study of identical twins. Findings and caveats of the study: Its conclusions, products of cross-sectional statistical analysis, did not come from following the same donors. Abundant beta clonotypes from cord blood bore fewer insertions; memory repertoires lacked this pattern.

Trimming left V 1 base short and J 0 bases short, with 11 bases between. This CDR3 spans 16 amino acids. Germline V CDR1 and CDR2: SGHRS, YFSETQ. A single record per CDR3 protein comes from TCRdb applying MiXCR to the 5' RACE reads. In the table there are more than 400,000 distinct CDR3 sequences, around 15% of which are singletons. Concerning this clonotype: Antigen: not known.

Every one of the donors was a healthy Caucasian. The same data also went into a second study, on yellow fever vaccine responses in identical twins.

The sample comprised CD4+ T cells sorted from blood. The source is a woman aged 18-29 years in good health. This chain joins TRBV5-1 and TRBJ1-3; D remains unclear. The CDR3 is CASSLLSGSSGNTIYF. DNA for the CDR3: TGCGCCAGCAGCTTGTTATCGGGCAGCTCTGGAAACACCATATATTTT.